The clone carrying this TCR beta chain was recorded only once. Only in-frame clones appear in the TCRdb table, and some are missing; sequencing was by immunoSEQ multiplex PCR. Counted here are 150,000 to 200,000 clones, approximately 95% occurring once; the ten biggest clones make up just under 2%. The data derive from a study of blood T cell repertoires in COVID-19. Study information: Acute and convalescent COVID-19 specimens originated in the United States, Italy and Spain. From T cells, B-cell-depleted T cells, or PBMCs came the material, which was cDNA or gDNA.

Germline V gene sequence: CDR1 SGHTA, CDR2 FQGNSA. V dropped 2 bases and J dropped 9 bases, with 17 bases sitting between them. This CDR3 region has 16 residues. The sequence came from a woman in her sixties or seventies with COVID-19, enrolled during active disease. The genes are TRBV7-2 and TRBJ1-6; D is unresolved. Sequenced: peripheral blood. CDR3 amino acids: CASSLPGGLYRSPLHF. CDR3 nucleotides: TGTGCCAGCAGCTTACCGGGTGGCCTATATCGTTCACCCCTCCACTTT.